The clone carrying this T cell receptor (beta chain) was picked up many times. Germline lookup yields CDR1 SQVTM and CDR2 ANQGSEA. This CDR3 is built from 12 residues. V was pared by 6 bases and J by 10 bases, with 16 bases between. TCRdb passed the RT-PCR reads through MiXCR, listing each CDR3 protein once. Of approximately 720,000 distinct CDR3 sequences in the sample, approximately 15% are singletons; the top ten hold about 3.9%. Sequencing was carried out using memory CD4+ T cells from blood. This sequence was found in a female donor in good health, serving as a healthy control. V gene TRBV29-1 combines with J gene TRBJ2-1; D gene ambiguous. This CDR3 is CSVTPVAWEQFF. The CDR3 bases are TGCAGCGTCACCCCGGTGGCGTGGGAGCAGTTCTTC.